This TCR beta chain was captured in a study of shared clonotypes between healthy human individuals. Clones were read by immunoSEQ multiplex PCR, and TCRdb kept only the in-frame ones, dropping some. In the table there are 180,000 or so clones, roughly 91% of which are singletons. The V end was cut by 5 bases, the J end by 2 bases, with 13 bases between. Germline V gene lookup returns CDR1 LNHDA and CDR2 SQIVND (reference sequence). The CDR3 extends over 15 amino acids. The chain recombines TRBV19 with TRBJ2-1; no reliable D call. The TCR sequence derives from a woman aged 25 to 45 in good health. The sample consisted of naive CD4+ T cells sorted from blood. Subset meaning: CD45RA+ positively selected. CDR3 nucleotide sequence: TGTGCCAGTAGTGCCCGACCGAAAACCTACAATGAGCAGTTCTTC. Translating gives CASSARPKTYNEQFF.